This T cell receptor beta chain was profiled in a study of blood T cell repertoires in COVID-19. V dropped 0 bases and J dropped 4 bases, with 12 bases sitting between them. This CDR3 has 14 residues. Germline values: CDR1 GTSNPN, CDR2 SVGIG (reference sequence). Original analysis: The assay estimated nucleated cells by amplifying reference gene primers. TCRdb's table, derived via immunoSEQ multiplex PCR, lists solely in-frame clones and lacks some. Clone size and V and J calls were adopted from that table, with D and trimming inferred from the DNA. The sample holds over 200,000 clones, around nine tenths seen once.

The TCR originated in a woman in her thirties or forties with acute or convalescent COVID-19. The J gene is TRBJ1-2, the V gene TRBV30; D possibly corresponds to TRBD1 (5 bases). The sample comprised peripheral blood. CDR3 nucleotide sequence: TGTGCCTGGAGTGTATTCGACAGTTTCTATGGCTACACCTTC. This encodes CAWSVFDSFYGYTF.